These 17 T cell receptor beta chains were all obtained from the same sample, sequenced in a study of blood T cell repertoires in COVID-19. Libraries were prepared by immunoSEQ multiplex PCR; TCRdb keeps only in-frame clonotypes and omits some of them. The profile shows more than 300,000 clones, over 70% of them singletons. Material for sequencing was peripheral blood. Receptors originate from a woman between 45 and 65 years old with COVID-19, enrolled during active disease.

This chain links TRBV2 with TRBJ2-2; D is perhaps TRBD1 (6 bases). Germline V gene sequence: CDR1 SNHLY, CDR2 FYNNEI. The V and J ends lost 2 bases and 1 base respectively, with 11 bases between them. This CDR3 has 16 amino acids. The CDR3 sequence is CASSERAGVNTGELFF. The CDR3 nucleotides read TGTGCCAGCAGTGAAAGGGCAGGGGTGAACACCGGGGAGCTGTTTTTT.

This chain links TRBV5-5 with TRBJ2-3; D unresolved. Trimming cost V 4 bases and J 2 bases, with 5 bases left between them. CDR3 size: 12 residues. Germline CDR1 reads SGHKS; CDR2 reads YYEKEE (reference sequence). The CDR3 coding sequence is TGTGCCAGCAGCCCTGTCACAGATACGCAGTATTTT. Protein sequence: CASSPVTDTQYF.

DNA for the CDR3: TGTGCCAGCAGCCAAGAAGGACTGTTAACTAGCACAGATACGCAGTATTTT. Protein sequence: CASSQEGLLTSTDTQYF. The V gene is TRBV4-2, the J gene TRBJ2-3; a weak D match, TRBD2 (5 bases). The length of the CDR3 is 17 residues. Trimming shortened V by 0 bases and J by 0 bases, and 13 bases separated the two germline ends. The germline V gene has CDR1 LGHNA and CDR2 YNFKEQ.

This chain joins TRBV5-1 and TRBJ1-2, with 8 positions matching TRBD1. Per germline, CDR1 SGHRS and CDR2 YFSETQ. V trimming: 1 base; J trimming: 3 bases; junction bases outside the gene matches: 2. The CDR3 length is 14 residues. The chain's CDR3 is CASSLLRGHYGYTF. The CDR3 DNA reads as TGCGCCAGCAGCTTGCTCAGGGGGCACTATGGCTACACCTTC.

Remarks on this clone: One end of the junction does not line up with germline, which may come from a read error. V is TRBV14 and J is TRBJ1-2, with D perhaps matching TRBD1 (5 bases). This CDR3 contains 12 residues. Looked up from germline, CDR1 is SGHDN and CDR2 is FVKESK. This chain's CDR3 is CASSQGGTLISF. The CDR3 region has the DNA TGTGCCAGCAGCCAAGGGGGCACATTAATCTCCTTC.

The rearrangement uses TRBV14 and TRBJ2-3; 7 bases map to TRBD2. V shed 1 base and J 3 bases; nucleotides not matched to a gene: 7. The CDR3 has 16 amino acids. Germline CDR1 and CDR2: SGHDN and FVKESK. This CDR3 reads CASSQVGGSSTDTQYF. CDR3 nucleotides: TGTGCCAGCAGCCAAGTCGGCGGGAGTTCAACAGATACGCAGTATTTT.

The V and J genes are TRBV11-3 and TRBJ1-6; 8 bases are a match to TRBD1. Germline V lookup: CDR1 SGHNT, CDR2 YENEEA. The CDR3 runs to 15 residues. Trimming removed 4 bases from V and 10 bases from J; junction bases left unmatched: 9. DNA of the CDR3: TGTGCCAGCAGCTCCTCCCGGACAGGGACCTCACCCCTCCACTTT. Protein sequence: CASSSSRTGTSPLHF.

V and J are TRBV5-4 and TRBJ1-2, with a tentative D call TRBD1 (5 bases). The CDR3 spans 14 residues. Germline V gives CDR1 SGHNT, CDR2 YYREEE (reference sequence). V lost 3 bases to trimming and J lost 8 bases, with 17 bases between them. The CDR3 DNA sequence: TGTGCCAGCAGCTCGGACATCATAATGGGGGGCTACACCTTC. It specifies CASSSDIIMGGYTF.

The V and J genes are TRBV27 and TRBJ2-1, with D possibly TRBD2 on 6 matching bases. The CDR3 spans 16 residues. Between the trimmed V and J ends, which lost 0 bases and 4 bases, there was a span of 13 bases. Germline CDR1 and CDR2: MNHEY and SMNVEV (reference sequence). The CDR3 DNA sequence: TGTGCCAGCAGTTTATCCGCGGGACGGGTTTACAATGAGCAGTTCTTC. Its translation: CASSLSAGRVYNEQFF.

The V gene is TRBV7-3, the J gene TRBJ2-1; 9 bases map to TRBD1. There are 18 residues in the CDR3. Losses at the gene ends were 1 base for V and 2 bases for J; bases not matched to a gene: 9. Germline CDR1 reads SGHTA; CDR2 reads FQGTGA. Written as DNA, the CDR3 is TGTGCCAGCAGCTTAAAACCACGGACAGGGGATACCTACAATGAGCAGTTCTTC. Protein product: CASSLKPRTGDTYNEQFF.

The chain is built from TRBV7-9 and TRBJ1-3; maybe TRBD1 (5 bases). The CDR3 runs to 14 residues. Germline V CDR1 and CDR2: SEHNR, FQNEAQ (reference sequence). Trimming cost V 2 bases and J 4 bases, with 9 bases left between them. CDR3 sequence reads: CASSLQGEGNTIYF. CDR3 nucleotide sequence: TGTGCCAGCAGCTTACAGGGTGAAGGAAACACCATATATTTT.

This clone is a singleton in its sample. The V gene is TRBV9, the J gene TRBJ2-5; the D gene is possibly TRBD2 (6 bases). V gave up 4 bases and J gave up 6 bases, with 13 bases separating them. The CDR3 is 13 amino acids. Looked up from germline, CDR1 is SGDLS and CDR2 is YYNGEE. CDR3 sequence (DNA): TGTGCCAGCAGCCCAGCGGGCGAGAAGACCCAGTACTTC. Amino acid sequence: CASSPAGEKTQYF.

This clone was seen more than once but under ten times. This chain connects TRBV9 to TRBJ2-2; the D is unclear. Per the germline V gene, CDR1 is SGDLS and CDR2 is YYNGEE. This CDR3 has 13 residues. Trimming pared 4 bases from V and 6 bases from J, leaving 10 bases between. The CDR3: CASSFRRAGELFF. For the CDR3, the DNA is TGTGCCAGCAGCTTCCGACGGGCCGGGGAGCTGTTTTTT.

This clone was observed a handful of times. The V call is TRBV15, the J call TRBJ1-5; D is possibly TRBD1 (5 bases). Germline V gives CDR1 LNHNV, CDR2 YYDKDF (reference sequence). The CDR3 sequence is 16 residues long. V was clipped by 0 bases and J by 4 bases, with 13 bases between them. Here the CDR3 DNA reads TGTGCCACCAGCAGAGATTTTAGGAGGGGTAATCAGCCCCAGCATTTT. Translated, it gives CATSRDFRRGNQPQHF.

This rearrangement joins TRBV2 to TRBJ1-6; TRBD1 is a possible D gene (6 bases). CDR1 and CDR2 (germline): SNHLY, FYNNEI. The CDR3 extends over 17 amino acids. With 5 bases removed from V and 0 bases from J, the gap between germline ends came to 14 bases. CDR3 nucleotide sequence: TGTGCCAGCAGTAAACAGGGATATAGCTCCTATAATTCACCCCTCCACTTT. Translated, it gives CASSKQGYSSYNSPLHF.

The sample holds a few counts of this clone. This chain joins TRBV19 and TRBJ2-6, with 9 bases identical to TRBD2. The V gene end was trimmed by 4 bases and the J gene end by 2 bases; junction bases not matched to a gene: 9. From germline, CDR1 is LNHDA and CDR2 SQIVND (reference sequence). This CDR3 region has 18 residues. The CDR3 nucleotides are TGTGCCAGTAGTAGGGAACTAGCGGGTAATGCTGGGGCCAACGTCCTGACTTTC. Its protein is CASSRELAGNAGANVLTF. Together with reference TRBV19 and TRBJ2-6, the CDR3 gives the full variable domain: DGGITQSPKYLFRKEGQNVTLSCEQNLNHDAMYWYRQDPGQGLRLIYYSQIVNDFQKGDIAEGYSVSREKKESFPLTVTSAQKNPTAFYLCASSRELAGNAGANVLTFGAGSRLTVL.

CDR3 loop: CASSPVGGRYSGANVLTF. The CDR3 nucleotides read TGTGCCAGCAGCCCGGTCGGCGGCCGTTACTCTGGGGCCAACGTCCTGACTTTC. The chain has TRBV5-8 and TRBJ2-6; no firm D call. Germline CDR1 reads SGHTS; CDR2 reads YDEGEE. The CDR3 is 18 residues long. Trimming took 4 bases from V and 0 from J, leaving 17 bases between them.